These 3 T cell receptor beta chains came from one sample sequenced in a study of blood T cell repertoires in COVID-19. The data were produced by immunoSEQ multiplex PCR, yet TCRdb's version contains in-frame clones alone and is incomplete. The sample consists of 180,000 or so clones, about 83% of them appearing once. Sequenced input: PBMCs or T cells enriched from blood (not recorded which). The origin of the receptors is a woman aged 45 to 65 in a cohort exposed to, infected with or recovered from COVID-19 (not recorded which).

This chain joins TRBV28 and TRBJ1-1; TRBD1 agrees at 10 bases. The J segment lost 10 bases and the V segment lost 3 bases, leaving 11 bases of the junction unmatched. Germline lookup yields CDR1 MDHEN and CDR2 SYDVKM. There are 15 residues in the CDR3. CDR3 residues: CASSFPLTGGSRAFF. CDR3 nucleotide sequence: TGTGCCAGCAGTTTCCCTCTGACAGGGGGCAGCCGAGCTTTCTTT.

CDR3 DNA: TGCAGCGTAAACCCTGGAGGGGCCAAAAACATTCAGTACTTC. It specifies CSVNPGGAKNIQYF. J is TRBJ2-4 and V is TRBV29-1, with a possible D match to TRBD2 (6 bases). The CDR3 contains 14 residues. With 6 bases removed from V and 1 base from J, the gap between germline ends came to 13 bases. Germline V gene sequence: CDR1 SQVTM, CDR2 ANQGSEA.

V and J are TRBV20-1 and TRBJ1-6, with D hard to call. V dropped 3 bases and J dropped 8 bases, with 8 bases sitting between them. Looked up from germline, CDR1 is DFQATT and CDR2 is SNEGSKA (reference sequence). This CDR3 spans 12 amino acids. The CDR3 spells CSASISYSPLHF. Written as DNA, the CDR3 is TGCAGTGCTAGTATTAGTTATTCACCCCTCCACTTT.